This T cell receptor beta chain was retrieved from a study of post-analysis software for immune sequencing data. Broader study findings: Four or five TRBV segments, TRBV5-6, TRBV5-1 and TRBV20-1 among them, were found more frequent in patients than controls.

Only a few counts were recorded for this clonotype. Its antigen is currently unknown. Unique molecular identifiers had been added to the TCR beta cDNA libraries. The authors obtained 540,000 or so cDNA molecules from approximately 1 to 10 million T cells. TCRdb fed the PCR reads into MiXCR, producing one record per CDR3 protein. This table has under 900,000 distinct CDR3 sequences, approximately 57% appearing once. This CDR3 is built from 14 residues. The germline V gene has CDR1 MGHDK and CDR2 SYGVNS. V shed 1 base and J shed 4 bases, with 5 bases lying between them. The TCR sequence derives from a girl under 18 with multiple sclerosis. The chain has TRBV25-1 and TRBJ2-6, with D unresolved. Sequencing was performed on blood. CDR3 coding DNA: TGTGCCAGCAGTGAATCTGGGGGGGCCAACGTCCTGACTTTC. It yields the protein CASSESGGANVLTF.